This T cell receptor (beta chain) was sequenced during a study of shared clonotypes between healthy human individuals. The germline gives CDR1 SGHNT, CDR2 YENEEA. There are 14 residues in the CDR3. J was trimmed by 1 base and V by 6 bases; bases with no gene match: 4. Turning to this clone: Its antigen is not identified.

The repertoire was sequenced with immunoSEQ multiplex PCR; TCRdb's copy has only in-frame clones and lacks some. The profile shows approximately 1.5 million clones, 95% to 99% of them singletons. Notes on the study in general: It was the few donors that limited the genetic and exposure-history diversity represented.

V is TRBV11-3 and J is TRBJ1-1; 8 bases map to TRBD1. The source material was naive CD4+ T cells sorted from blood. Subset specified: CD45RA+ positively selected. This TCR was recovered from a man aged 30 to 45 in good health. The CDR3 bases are TGTGCCAGCAGTCCGACAGGGGCGAACACTGAAGCTTTCTTT. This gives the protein CASSPTGANTEAFF.